The entry that follows covers one T cell receptor beta chain sequence. CDR1 and CDR2 (germline): SGHRS, YFSETQ. V lost 1 base, J lost 2 bases, and 10 bases lay in between. There are 15 residues in the CDR3. TCRdb's table, derived via immunoSEQ multiplex PCR, lists solely in-frame clones and lacks some. There are over 60,000 clones in the sample; around 73% occur only once, and approximately 21% lies in the top ten. This sample was included in a study of blood T cell repertoires in COVID-19. The sequenced sample was peripheral blood. V usage is TRBV5-1 and J usage is TRBJ2-1, with D possibly TRBD2 on 6 matching bases. This clonotype was obtained from a man older than 75 with active or convalescent COVID-19. CDR3: CASSLTGGTYNEQFF. CDR3 DNA: TGCGCCAGCAGCTTGACTGGCGGGACCTACAATGAGCAGTTCTTC.